The next 13 T cell receptor beta chains were all read from a single sample in a study of shared clonotypes between healthy human individuals. Sequencing was performed with immunoSEQ multiplex PCR; in TCRdb, only in-frame clones are kept and a portion is missing. The table lists more than 1.2 million clones, 98% to 99% of them singletons. Material: naive CD4+ T cells sorted from blood. Subset denoted: CD45RA+ positively selected. Receptor source: a young man in good health.

The chain is built from TRBV5-4 and TRBJ2-5; possibly TRBD1 or TRBD2 for D (5 bases each). The CDR3 is made up of 14 amino acids. The V and J ends lost 7 bases and 1 base respectively, with 14 bases between them. The germline V gene has CDR1 SGHNT and CDR2 YYREEE (reference sequence). Here the CDR3 DNA reads TGTGCCAGCCGCCCGGGGACGCCCCAAGAGACCCAGTACTTC. It is translated as CASRPGTPQETQYF.

The chain uses TRBV13 and TRBJ2-2; D may be TRBD1 (6 bases). Trimming took off 2 bases at V and 3 bases at J, with 13 bases between the two ends. Looked up from germline, CDR1 is PRHDT and CDR2 is FYEKMQ (reference sequence). The CDR3 is 16 residues long. Here the CDR3 reads CASSLISRGHTGELFF. The DNA of the CDR3 is TGTGCCAGCAGCTTAATCTCCAGGGGTCACACCGGGGAGCTGTTTTTT.

The rearrangement links TRBV7-9 to TRBJ2-3; possible D gene TRBD1, 6 bases. The CDR3 contains 14 residues. In germline, CDR1 is SEHNR, CDR2 FQNEAQ (reference sequence). V dropped 5 bases and J dropped 0 bases, with 9 bases sitting between them. The CDR3 loop reads CASSPDRSTDTQYF. CDR3 in DNA: TGTGCCAGCAGCCCGGACAGAAGCACAGATACGCAGTATTTT.

This chain uses TRBV5-1 with TRBJ2-3, with D unresolved. Germline V gene data show CDR1 as SGHRS and CDR2 as YFSETQ. V was cut by 3 bases and J by 4 bases, with 12 bases left in between. The CDR3 is 14 amino acids. The CDR3 coding sequence is TGCGCCAGCAGCTCGGTAAAAAGCGCAGATACGCAGTATTTT. Encoded protein: CASSSVKSADTQYF.

This clone was picked up one time. DNA of the CDR3: TGCGCCAGCAGCCAAGAATCGCAACTAGCGGGAACTAACTACGAGCAGTACTTC. It yields the protein CASSQESQLAGTNYEQYF. The chain couples TRBV4-1 to TRBJ2-7, with 10 bases aligning to TRBD2. Germline loops: CDR1 MGHRA, CDR2 YSYEKL. This CDR3 comprises 18 residues. With 0 bases clipped from V and 3 bases from J, the junction kept 11 bases outside the gene matches.

This clone was recorded only once. The same CDR3 is also encoded by other DNA sequences in this sample. The chain recombines TRBV5-1 with TRBJ1-1; D possibly corresponds to TRBD1 (5 bases). The CDR3 has 14 residues. From germline, CDR1 is SGHRS and CDR2 YFSETQ. The V gene lost 0 bases and the J gene lost 0 bases, with 6 bases spanning the gap. CDR3 sequence: CASSLGGMNTEAFF. The CDR3 DNA follows: TGCGCCAGCAGCTTGGGGGGCATGAACACTGAAGCTTTCTTT.

This rearrangement joins TRBV29-1 to TRBJ2-1; D may be TRBD1 or TRBD2 (6 bases each). Trimming shortened V by 3 bases and J by 4 bases, and 19 bases separated the two germline ends. Germline assignment: CDR1 SQVTM and CDR2 ANQGSEA. The CDR3 is 16 residues long. The CDR3 DNA reads as TGCAGCGTTGAGTTTCCGGGGGCACGCACTTACAATGAGCAGTTCTTC. Its translation: CSVEFPGARTYNEQFF.

The chain joins TRBV7-9 to TRBJ2-3, with 8 nucleotides matching TRBD2. Germline CDR1 reads SEHNR; CDR2 reads FQNEAQ (reference sequence). V gave up 1 base and J gave up 2 bases; unmatched junction bases: 5. CDR3 length equals 16 residues. CDR3 DNA sequence: TGTGCCAGCAGCTTAGTGACTAGCGCGATCACAGATACGCAGTATTTT. Its translation is CASSLVTSAITDTQYF.

V is TRBV6-9 and J is TRBJ2-1; D remains ambiguous. The CDR3 runs 17 residues. In germline, CDR1 is MNHGY, CDR2 SVAAGI. V lost 11 bases, J lost 0 bases, and 23 bases lay in between. The CDR3 sequence is CAGEKQRTRSSYNEQFF. The CDR3 coding sequence is TGTGCCGGAGAAAAGCAGCGTACGAGGAGCTCCTACAATGAGCAGTTCTTC.

V and J are TRBV11-2 and TRBJ1-1, with D tentatively TRBD1 (6 bases). CDR1 and CDR2 from the germline V gene are SGHAT and FQNNGV. The length of the CDR3 is 13 residues. V was clipped by 5 bases and J by 3 bases, with 10 bases between them. CDR3 in amino acids: CASSLRGYTEAFF. In DNA form, the CDR3 reads TGTGCCAGCAGCCTAAGGGGGTACACTGAAGCTTTCTTT.

This chain connects TRBV5-6 to TRBJ2-7; 9 positions agree with TRBD1. CDR1 is SGHDT, CDR2 YYEEEE, per germline. This CDR3 comprises 15 residues. The V and J ends lost 0 bases and 0 bases, in that order; junction bases with no gene match: 1. The CDR3 reads CASSLGGQGSYEQYF. In DNA form, the CDR3 reads TGTGCCAGCAGCTTGGGGGGACAGGGCTCCTACGAGCAGTACTTC.

The chain carries TRBV5-8 and TRBJ1-2; TRBD1 matches 8 bases. J lost 6 bases, V lost 4 bases, and 8 bases had no gene match. CDR1 SGHTS and CDR2 YDEGEE come from the germline V gene. The CDR3 is 14 amino acids. CDR3 bases: TGTGCCAGCAGCCCCCGGACAGGGCGGCATGGCTACACCTTC. Translated: CASSPRTGRHGYTF.

With regard to this clone: This CDR3 is also generated by other DNA sequences in the sample. The CDR3 region has the DNA TGCGCCAGCAGCTTGGTCACTAGCGGAACCTACGAGCAGTACTTC. Translated, it gives CASSLVTSGTYEQYF. The gene calls are TRBV5-1 and TRBJ2-7; 8 nucleotides align to TRBD2. Germline trimming cut 0 bases from V and 2 bases from J; bases unmatched to any gene: 4. The CDR3 has 15 residues. The germline V gene has CDR1 SGHRS and CDR2 YFSETQ.